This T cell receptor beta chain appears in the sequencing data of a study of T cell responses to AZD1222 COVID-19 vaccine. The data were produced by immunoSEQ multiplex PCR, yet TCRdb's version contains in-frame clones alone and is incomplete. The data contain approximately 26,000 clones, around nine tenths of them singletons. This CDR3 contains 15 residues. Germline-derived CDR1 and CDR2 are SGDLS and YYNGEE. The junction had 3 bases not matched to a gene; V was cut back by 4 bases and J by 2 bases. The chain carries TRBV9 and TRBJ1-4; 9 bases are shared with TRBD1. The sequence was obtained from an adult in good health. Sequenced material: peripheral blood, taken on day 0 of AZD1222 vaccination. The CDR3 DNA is TGTGCCAGCAGCAAAACAGGGGGCACTAATGAAAAACTGTTTTTT. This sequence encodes CASSKTGGTNEKLFF.